The T cell receptor beta chain under discussion was sequenced for a study of spatial heterogeneity in lung cancer. Findings and limits, study-wide: The study found that expanded intratumoral alpha and beta TCR counts tracked tumor mutation counts.

This clonotype was counted between two and nine times. No antigen is known for it. Noted time point: sample taken at primary tumor resection. TCRdb ran MiXCR on the 5' RACE reads and lists one entry per CDR3 protein. Of tens of thousands of distinct CDR3 sequences listed, about 15% are singletons. The CDR3 is 17 amino acids. Germline lookup yields CDR1 SNHLY and CDR2 FYNNEI. With V trimmed by 5 bases and J by 5 bases, 8 bases remained unmatched. The input for sequencing was lung tumor tissue, taken at surgery. The source is a female donor with early-stage non-small cell lung cancer. The chain uses TRBV2 and TRBJ2-3, with 15 nucleotides matching TRBD2. CDR3 protein: CASSSGLAGGPLDTQYF. CDR3 sequence (DNA): TGTGCCAGCAGTTCCGGACTAGCGGGAGGGCCGTTAGATACGCAGTATTTT.